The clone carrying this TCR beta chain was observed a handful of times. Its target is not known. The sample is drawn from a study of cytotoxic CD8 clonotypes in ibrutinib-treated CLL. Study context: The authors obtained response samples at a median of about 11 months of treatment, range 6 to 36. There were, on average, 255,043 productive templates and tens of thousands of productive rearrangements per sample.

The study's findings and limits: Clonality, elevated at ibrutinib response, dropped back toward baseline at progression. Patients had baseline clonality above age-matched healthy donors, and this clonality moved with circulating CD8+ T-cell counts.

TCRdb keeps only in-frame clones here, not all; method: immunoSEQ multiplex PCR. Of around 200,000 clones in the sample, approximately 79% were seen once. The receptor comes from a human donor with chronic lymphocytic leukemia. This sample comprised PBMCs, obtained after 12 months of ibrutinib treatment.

CDR3 sequence: CSVSGQNYGYTF. The CDR3, as DNA: TGCAGCGTTTCGGGACAGAACTATGGCTACACCTTC. The chain combines TRBV29-1 with TRBJ1-2, with 7 positions matching TRBD1. The V segment lost 5 bases and the J segment 2 bases; nucleotides outside the gene matches: 2. The CDR3 has 12 residues. Germline-derived CDR1 and CDR2 are SQVTM and ANQGSEA.